This entry features one T cell receptor beta chain sequence. The antigen this receptor binds is unknown. No clone much larger than this one lies a single base away; base qualities are absent. The trial excluded patients who had a history of autoimmune disease or were on systemic immunosuppression. Peripheral blood for TCR sequencing was collected from all dose cohorts at baseline, on cycle 4 day 1, and on cycle 7 day 1. The samples were drawn from a first-in-human, open-label, multicenter phase I dose-escalation trial of ivuxolimab. Adults with locally advanced or metastatic head and neck squamous cell, hepatocellular, melanoma or renal cell carcinoma were enrolled in the trial. Before TCR sequencing, CD4+ and CD8+ T cells were separately sorted from peripheral blood. Genomic DNA was isolated from the sorted cells so that the TCRbeta CDR3 region could be sequenced. The immunoSEQ Assay was used for sequencing of TCRbeta CDR3 regions. TCRdb took this table from immuneACCESS and kept in-frame rearrangements with V and J called. Such tables lack part of the clones; where checked against another copy, unresolved V genes explain under half of the gap, and the rest is unexplained. A total of 60,000 to 65,000 clones appear in this sample, roughly 84% of them only once. The ten most abundant clones make up 0.7% of the sample.

From the cysteine through the phenylalanine, the CDR3 covers 13 amino acids. Kept here is only the CDR3 DNA, which spans 39 bases and is read in frame from base 1. Compared with germline, V lacks 2 bases and J lacks 13 bases; bases without a gene match: 6. The germline V gene supplies CDR1 SGHTS and CDR2 YDEGEE. This sample was taken from a study of OX40 agonist ivuxolimab in advanced cancers. Study-wide context: Ivuxolimab was a fully human IgG2 agonistic monoclonal antibody targeting the costimulatory receptor OX40 (CD134). Intravenous ivuxolimab was administered to patients every 2 weeks at six dose levels: 0.01, 0.1, 0.3, 1.5, 3 and 10 mg/kg. In the dose-escalation cohort, more than 75% of patients were male, and the mean age was approximately 60 years, with a range of 23 to 79. Partial responses occurred in three dose-escalation patients, of whom one had hepatocellular carcinoma and two had cutaneous melanoma. The paper covers the monotherapy dose-escalation part of the phase I ivuxolimab trial, which included N ≈ 54 patients. Peripheral TCRbeta sequencing was intended to test whether TCR sequence diversity was altered and clonal T-cell expansion was caused by ivuxolimab. Of the approximately 53 patients in dose escalation, 19 had hepatocellular carcinoma, around 15 had melanoma, 9 had renal cell carcinoma and 9 had head and neck cancer. Patients were allowed to have had prior anti-PD-1, anti-PD-L1 or anti-CTLA-4 therapy, and approximately 40% of the dose-escalation patients had been treated with checkpoint inhibitors. What the research found in general, with its limitations: Antigen specificity was not determined for the clonally expanded peripheral T cells. In the 0.1-3.0 mg/kg groups, partial responders were among the patients with the lowest normalized peripheral clonal expansion, particularly in CD8+ T cells. Low levels of normalized T-cell clonal expansion were also shown by some nonresponding patients. At doses from 0.1 to 3.0 mg/kg, clonal expansion was seen in both CD4+ and CD8+ blood T cells between baseline and week 6. On average, CD8+ T cells showed more expanded clones than CD4+ T cells after ivuxolimab.

The TCR sequence derives from an adult with an advanced solid tumor such as melanoma, head and neck, liver or kidney cancer. The rearranged chain carries TRBV5-8 and TRBJ2-1; TRBD2 fits 10 bases in the junction. This sample comprised CD4+ or CD8+ T cells sorted from blood, obtained in a trial of the OX40 agonist ivuxolimab. At the DNA level, the sequence is TGTGCCAGCAGCTTTGGGCTAGCGGGAGTCCAGTTCTTC. Its protein reads: CASSFGLAGVQFF.